This TCR beta chain was recovered during a study of metastatic and nonmetastatic thyroid tumors. Overall study context: Repertoires from malignant and benign thyroid patients were compared across blood and tumor or nodule tissue. Study outcomes and limitations: Benign nodules reportedly had significantly lower TCR beta diversity than malignant thyroid tumors in blood and tumor.

Per germline, CDR1 SGDLS and CDR2 YYNGEE. V was shortened by 3 bases and J by 7 bases, with 10 bases between the two germline ends. The CDR3 is 13 residues long. In the case of this clone: The target antigen is unknown.

Methods used by the authors: A papillary thyroid cancer distant-metastasis classifier was built from CDR3 differences across clinicopathological groups. TCRdb reassembled clones from the PCR reads with MiXCR. The V and J calls and clone size are TCRdb's, not the authors'. The table includes 30,000 to 45,000 clones, 28% detected once. Not a single patient had been given any form of treatment at any point before undergoing thyroid surgery. The rearrangement joins TRBV9 to TRBJ1-4, with D hard to call. The sample taken for sequencing was blood. The receptor's source is a male donor with papillary thyroid cancer or a benign thyroid nodule (not recorded which). Some clones in this sample may be carry-over from other donors' samples. The CDR3 loop is CASSARGPEKLFF. The CDR3 DNA reads TGTGCCAGCAGCGCCCGTGGGCCTGAAAAACTGTTTTTT. Using reference TRBV9 and TRBJ1-4 for the parts outside the CDR3, the full variable domain is DSGVTQTPKHLITATGQRVTLRCSPRSGDLSVYWYQQSLDQGLQFLIQYYNGEERAKGNILERFSAQQFPDLHSELNLSSLELGDSALYFCASSARGPEKLFFGSGTQLSVL.